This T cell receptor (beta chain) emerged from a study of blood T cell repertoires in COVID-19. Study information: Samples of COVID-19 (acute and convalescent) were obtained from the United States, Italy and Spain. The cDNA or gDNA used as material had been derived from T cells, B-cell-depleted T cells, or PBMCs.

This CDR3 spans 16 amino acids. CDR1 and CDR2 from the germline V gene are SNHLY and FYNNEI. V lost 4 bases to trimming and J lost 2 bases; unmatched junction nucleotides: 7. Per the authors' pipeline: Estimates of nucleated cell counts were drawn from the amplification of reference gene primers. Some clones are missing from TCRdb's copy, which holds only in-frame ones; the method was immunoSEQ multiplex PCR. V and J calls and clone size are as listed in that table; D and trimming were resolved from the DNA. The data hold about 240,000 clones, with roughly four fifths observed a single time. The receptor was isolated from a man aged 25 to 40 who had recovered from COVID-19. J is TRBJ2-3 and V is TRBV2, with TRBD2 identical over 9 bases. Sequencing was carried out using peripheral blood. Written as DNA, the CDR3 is TGTGCCAGCAGTGCCGGGACTAGCTTAAACACAGATACGCAGTATTTT. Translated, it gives CASSAGTSLNTDTQYF.